The 30 T cell receptor beta chains below come from one sample, sequenced in a study of T cell changes during pregnancy in multiple sclerosis. The protocol was immunoSEQ multiplex PCR, while the TCRdb copy is restricted to in-frame clones and leaves out a portion. The table has under 45,000 clones, 96% seen once; the top ten hold 0.89%. The input for sequencing was peripheral blood, taken in the second trimester of pregnancy. These receptors were collected from a female donor with multiple sclerosis, enrolled in a pregnancy study.

The V and J genes are TRBV11-1 and TRBJ1-1, with TRBD1 matching over 9 bases. Germline V gene data show CDR1 as SGHAT and CDR2 as FQDESV (reference sequence). V was clipped by 5 bases and J by 7 bases; unmatched bases: 2. This CDR3 comprises 12 residues. The CDR3 region has the DNA TGTGCCAGCAGCCAGGACAGGGGTGAAGCTTTCTTT. This gives the protein CASSQDRGEAFF.

V gene TRBV19 combines with J gene TRBJ2-7, with 13 positions matching TRBD2. Looked up from germline, CDR1 is LNHDA and CDR2 is SQIVND (reference sequence). Trimming at V came to 5 bases and at J to 6 bases, leaving 7 bases not matched to a gene. The CDR3 is 15 amino acids. The CDR3 loop is CASSPGLAGVGEQYF. The CDR3 coding sequence is TGTGCCAGTAGTCCTGGACTAGCGGGAGTGGGCGAGCAGTACTTC.

Only a few counts were recorded for this clone. The genes are TRBV4-1 and TRBJ1-2; 8 nucleotides align to TRBD1. There are 15 residues in the CDR3. The V gene's germline CDR1 is MGHRA and CDR2 YSYEKL. Germline trimming cut 0 bases from V and 3 bases from J; bases unmatched to any gene: 3. CDR3 bases: TGCGCCAGCAGCCAAGACGCAGGGGGCGACTATGGCTACACCTTC. This codes for CASSQDAGGDYGYTF.

V usage is TRBV7-6 and J usage is TRBJ2-3; 9 nucleotides match TRBD2. Germline V gives CDR1 SGHVS, CDR2 FNYEAQ. V dropped 5 bases and J dropped 4; count of bases not matched to a gene: 13. The CDR3 has 17 amino acids. CDR3 nucleotide sequence: TGTGCCAGCAGCCCAGGGCTAGCGGGGCCCCTCGCAGATACGCAGTATTTT. Amino acid sequence: CASSPGLAGPLADTQYF.

This sequence joins TRBV28 and TRBJ2-7; D call uncertain. Trimming removed 2 bases from V and 4 bases from J, with 12 bases in between. Germline CDR1 reads MDHEN; CDR2 reads SYDVKM. This CDR3 region has 14 residues. The CDR3 DNA reads as TGTGCCAGCAGTTTAAGACTTCTTCCATACGAGCAGTACTTC. This sequence encodes CASSLRLLPYEQYF.

CDR3 coding DNA: TGTGCCAGCAGCCAAGTGGGGGGGCCTGAAGCTTTCTTT. Its translation: CASSQVGGPEAFF. The chain has TRBV4-2 and TRBJ1-1, with a possible D match to TRBD1 (6 bases). V was shortened by 1 base and J by 6 bases, with 9 bases between the two germline ends. Germline loops: CDR1 LGHNA, CDR2 YNFKEQ. The length of the CDR3 is 13 residues.

This CDR3 reads CASSSLTGGKLFF. Written as DNA, the CDR3 is TGTGCCAGCAGCTCTCTCACGGGCGGGAAACTGTTTTTT. This rearrangement joins TRBV7-9 to TRBJ1-4; D is unclear. Germline V lookup: CDR1 SEHNR, CDR2 FQNEAQ (reference sequence). The length of the CDR3 is 13 residues. V lost 4 bases and J lost 11, with 14 bases in between.

The V and J genes are TRBV5-1 and TRBJ2-3, with 7 bases that match TRBD1. The J segment lost 2 bases and the V segment lost 4 bases, leaving 4 bases of the junction unmatched. Per germline, CDR1 SGHRS and CDR2 YFSETQ. This CDR3 has 14 residues. The CDR3 loop reads CASSPGQNTDTQYF. The DNA of the CDR3 is TGCGCCAGCAGCCCGGGACAGAACACAGATACGCAGTATTTT.

The rearrangement uses TRBV20-1 and TRBJ2-5, with a weak D call TRBD2 (6 bases). The germline V gene encodes CDR1 DFQATT and CDR2 SNEGSKA (reference sequence). Trimming took off 4 bases at V and 12 bases at J, with 15 bases between the two ends. This CDR3 comprises 11 residues. The CDR3 loop reads CSAKSGTLKYF. DNA for the CDR3: TGCAGTGCTAAGAGTGGGACTCTCAAGTACTTC.

The chain links TRBV7-9 to TRBJ2-3, with D possibly TRBD1 on 6 matching bases. Germline lookup yields CDR1 SEHNR and CDR2 FQNEAQ (reference sequence). The CDR3 runs to 13 residues. V was cut by 3 bases and J by 7 bases, with 11 bases left in between. CDR3 bases: TGTGCCAGCAGCTTTGAGGGGGTGAATACGCAGTATTTT. As protein: CASSFEGVNTQYF.

This chain joins TRBV10-3 and TRBJ2-7, with 9 bases that match TRBD2. V dropped 6 bases and J dropped 5; count of bases not matched to a gene: 8. Per germline, CDR1 ENHRY and CDR2 SYGVKD. The length of the CDR3 is 14 residues. The CDR3 DNA is TGTGCCATCAGGCGGGAGGGGAGGATTGACGAGCAGTACTTC. The encoded protein is CAIRREGRIDEQYF.

This clone was found a few times. The genes are TRBV28 and TRBJ1-2; 9 bases map to TRBD1. Germline loops: CDR1 MDHEN, CDR2 SYDVKM. The J segment lost 2 bases and the V segment lost 5 bases, leaving 6 bases of the junction unmatched. The CDR3 contains 15 residues. DNA for the CDR3: TGTGCCAGCAGTCCTAACAGGGGGCGGAACTATGGCTACACCTTC. This gives the protein CASSPNRGRNYGYTF.

The V gene is TRBV19, the J gene TRBJ1-5, with 9 nucleotides matching TRBD1. The CDR3 has 15 residues. Germline assignment: CDR1 LNHDA and CDR2 SQIVND (reference sequence). After removal of 8 bases from V and 2 bases from J, the junction contained 7 bases not matched to a gene. Here the CDR3 reads CASQRQGERNQPQHF. The CDR3 coding sequence is TGTGCCAGTCAGAGACAGGGGGAGCGCAATCAGCCCCAGCATTTT.

The CDR3 loop is CASSFNRIEAFF. In DNA, the CDR3 is TGTGCCAGCAGCTTTAACAGGATCGAAGCTTTCTTT. The chain recombines TRBV5-4 with TRBJ1-1, with D possibly matching TRBD1 (5 bases). Trimming took off 2 bases at V and 8 bases at J, with 10 bases between the two ends. The CDR3 consists of 12 residues. Germline assignment: CDR1 SGHNT and CDR2 YYREEE (reference sequence).

The rearrangement uses TRBV30 and TRBJ1-1, with TRBD1 matching over 7 bases. Germline lookup yields CDR1 GTSNPN and CDR2 SVGIG (reference sequence). CDR3 length equals 13 residues. Unmatched junction bases numbered 8, after V lost 4 bases and J lost 6 bases. The CDR3: CAWMRQGGAEAFF. DNA for the CDR3: TGTGCCTGGATGAGACAGGGAGGAGCTGAAGCTTTCTTT.

This clone was counted once. V and J are TRBV4-2 and TRBJ1-6; D may be TRBD1 (6 bases). The CDR3 totals 17 residues. V was pared by 2 bases and J by 3 bases, with 14 bases between. The germline CDR1 and CDR2 sequences are LGHNA and YNFKEQ. CDR3 sequence (DNA): TGTGCCAGCAGCCAACCCTCTACAGGGAGCTATAATTCACCCCTCCACTTT. Translated, it gives CASSQPSTGSYNSPLHF.

The rearrangement uses TRBV25-1 and TRBJ2-3; 11 positions match TRBD2. Per the germline V gene, CDR1 is MGHDK and CDR2 is SYGVNS. The V and J ends lost 6 bases and 4 bases, in that order; junction bases with no gene match: 6. The CDR3 runs 15 residues. The CDR3 DNA is TGTGCCAGCAGCCCACTAGCGGGGGCCTCAGATACGCAGTATTTT. Translated, it gives CASSPLAGASDTQYF. The variable domain in full, completed from reference TRBV25-1 and TRBJ2-3, reads EADIYQTPRYLVIGTGKKITLECSQTMGHDKMYWYQQDPGMELHLIHYSYGVNSTEKGDLSSESTVSRIRTEHFPLTLESARPSHTSQYLCASSPLAGASDTQYFGPGTRLTVL.

The J gene is TRBJ2-4, the V gene TRBV5-4; D perhaps matches TRBD1 (6 bases). CDR3 length: 15 amino acids. V lost 2 bases to trimming and J lost 3 bases, with 12 bases between them. CDR1 is SGHNT and CDR2 is YYREEE in the germline V gene (reference sequence). CDR3 nucleotides: TGTGCCAGCAGCTTAGGGGGTATCGGCAAAAACATTCAGTACTTC. It codes for CASSLGGIGKNIQYF.

The chain employs TRBV6-5 and TRBJ2-7; maybe TRBD2 (5 bases). In germline, CDR1 is MNHEY, CDR2 SVGAGI. This CDR3 comprises 12 residues. Trimming took 8 bases from V and 4 from J, leaving 12 bases between them. CDR3 sequence (DNA): TGTGCCAGCCGATCGAGGGCGTACGAGCAGTACTTC. Protein: CASRSRAYEQYF.

V gene TRBV4-1 combines with J gene TRBJ2-7; a possible D gene is TRBD1 (8 bases). The CDR3 contains 16 residues. The germline CDR1 and CDR2 sequences are MGHRA and YSYEKL. V lost 0 bases, J lost 5 bases, and 17 bases lay in between. The CDR3 nucleotides read TGCGCCAGCAGCCAAGATCTGAACAGGGGGGGCGACGAGCAGTACTTC. Translated, it gives CASSQDLNRGGDEQYF.

The chain links TRBV2 to TRBJ1-4; possibly TRBD1 for D (5 bases). The CDR3 spans 13 residues. V was pared by 7 bases and J by 4 bases, with 10 bases between. CDR1 and CDR2 from the germline V gene are SNHLY and FYNNEI. The CDR3 spells CASKTALNEKLFF. As DNA, the CDR3 is TGTGCCAGCAAGACAGCCCTTAATGAAAAACTGTTTTTT.

This clone was counted a single time. This chain links TRBV19 with TRBJ1-1; no firm D call. The CDR3 runs to 14 residues. Germline CDR1 and CDR2: LNHDA and SQIVND (reference sequence). The V and J ends lost 6 bases and 1 base respectively, with 12 bases between them. The CDR3 is CASRTAQPNTEAFF. The CDR3 DNA reads as TGTGCCAGTAGAACGGCACAGCCGAACACTGAAGCTTTCTTT.

This sequence joins TRBV5-5 and TRBJ2-2; TRBD1 might be the D (5 bases). Trimming removed 4 bases from V and 1 base from J, with 8 bases in between. Looked up from germline, CDR1 is SGHKS and CDR2 is YYEKEE (reference sequence). CDR3 length equals 14 residues. The CDR3 is CASSKTVNTGELFF. DNA for the CDR3: TGTGCCAGCAGCAAGACAGTGAACACCGGGGAGCTGTTTTTT.

The chain has TRBV4-1 and TRBJ2-2; D is ambiguous. V shed 1 base and J shed 7 bases, with 10 bases lying between them. The CDR3 has 14 amino acids. Germline V gene sequence: CDR1 MGHRA, CDR2 YSYEKL. The CDR3 bases are TGCGCCAGCAGCCAAGCATCTTCGGGCGGGGAGCTGTTTTTT. Translation: CASSQASSGGELFF.

V usage is TRBV4-1 and J usage is TRBJ1-1; 9 bases are a match to TRBD1. The CDR3 consists of 16 residues. With 3 bases clipped from V and 0 bases from J, the junction kept 5 bases outside the gene matches. Germline V lookup: CDR1 MGHRA, CDR2 YSYEKL. The CDR3 loop is CASSQGGDRVNTEAFF. The DNA for the CDR3 is TGCGCCAGCAGCCAGGGGGGGGACAGGGTGAACACTGAAGCTTTCTTT.

The chain combines TRBV5-4 with TRBJ2-1; D not certain. The V end was cut by 4 bases, the J end by 0 bases, with 11 bases between. CDR1 SGHNT and CDR2 YYREEE come from the germline V gene (reference sequence). This CDR3 region has 15 residues. The CDR3 sequence is CASSIDISSYNEQFF. The CDR3, as DNA: TGTGCCAGCAGCATTGACATAAGCTCCTACAATGAGCAGTTCTTC. Filled out from reference TRBV5-4 and TRBJ2-1, the complete variable domain reads ETGVTQSPTHLIKTRGQQVTLRCSSQSGHNTVSWYQQALGQGPQFIFQYYREEENGRGNFPPRFSGLQFPNYSSELNVNALELDDSALYLCASSIDISSYNEQFFGPGTRLTVL.

CDR3 region: CASSYAQLMNTEAFF. The CDR3 DNA reads TGTGCCAGCAGCTACGCACAGCTTATGAACACTGAAGCTTTCTTT. The V gene is TRBV6-1, the J gene TRBJ1-1; D unclear. The V gene lost 6 bases and the J gene lost 0 bases, with 14 bases spanning the gap. The CDR3 is made up of 15 amino acids. Germline loops: CDR1 MNHNS, CDR2 SASEGT.

This chain links TRBV15 with TRBJ1-5; D is undetermined. The CDR3 covers 16 residues. The ends were cut back, 0 bases at V and 0 bases at J, with 9 bases in the middle. The germline V gene has CDR1 LNHNV and CDR2 YYDKDF (reference sequence). CDR3 sequence reads: CATSRDRTDSNQPQHF. For the CDR3, the DNA is TGTGCCACCAGCAGAGATAGAACTGATAGCAATCAGCCCCAGCATTTT.

The chain is built from TRBV5-1 and TRBJ2-3; 12 bases align to TRBD2. This CDR3 has 17 residues. V gave up 4 bases and J gave up 9 bases; unmatched junction bases: 15. CDR1 SGHRS and CDR2 YFSETQ come from the germline V gene. The CDR3 coding sequence is TGCGCCAGCAGCCCCGACCCTAGCGGGGGGGCTCGAGGGACGCAGTATTTT. Protein sequence: CASSPDPSGGARGTQYF.

This chain connects TRBV9 to TRBJ2-5, with TRBD1 identical over 10 bases. In germline, CDR1 is SGDLS, CDR2 YYNGEE. CDR3 length equals 15 residues. V shed 3 bases, J shed 5 bases, and the junction held 7 bases outside the gene matches. The CDR3 protein is CASSAGQGVGETQYF. CDR3 in DNA: TGTGCCAGCAGCGCCGGACAGGGGGTAGGGGAGACCCAGTACTTC.